The rows below give T cell receptor beta chains drawn from one sample of a study of shared clonotypes between healthy human individuals. Data came from immunoSEQ multiplex PCR; TCRdb stores just in-frame clones and leaves some out. Of about 470,000 clones in the sample, roughly 77% were seen once. The sample was PBMCs. These receptors were collected from a woman aged 40-49 years in good health. Some clones in this sample may be carry-over from other donors' samples. CDR3s include the opening cysteine and the closing phenylalanine or tryptophan. Fields, in order: V gene, clone size, D gene, J gene, CDR3 DNA, CDR3 protein. The D gene is left open where the match is weak. Not all rows give a size; the values are once, few, many and, for expanded clones, a class.

TRBV5-1	-	-	TRBJ1-1	TGCGCCAGCAGCGCGGGACCGACGAACACTGAAGCTTTCTTT	CASSAGPTNTEAFF
TRBV27	-	TRBD1	TRBJ1-2	TGTGCCAGCAGTTCCAACAGACAGGGCGGGGGCTACACCTTC	CASSSNRQGGGYTF
TRBV27	-	TRBD2	TRBJ2-7	TGTGCCAGCAGTTTATTACCACTAGCGGGGAACGAGCAGTACTTC	CASSLLPLAGNEQYF
TRBV5-4	-	TRBD1	TRBJ1-2	TGTGCCAGCAGCTTCCCGGGACAGGGGCGCACCTATGGCTACACCTTC	CASSFPGQGRTYGYTF
TRBV5-5	-	-	TRBJ2-2	TGTGCCAGCAGCTTCGGGACCGGGGAGCTGTTTTTT	CASSFGTGELFF
TRBV7-9	-	-	TRBJ2-7	TGTGCCAGCACCTCCCCCCAGGGGACATCCTACGAGCAGTACTTC	CASTSPQGTSYEQYF
TRBV10-3	-	-	TRBJ1-3	TGTGCCATCAGTGAGACCCGATCCTGGGGGGCTGGGAGAAACACCATATATTTT	CAISETRSWGAGRNTIYF
TRBV27	-	-	TRBJ1-4	TGTGCCAGCAGTTCTACTACACGGTTTCCAACTAATGAAAAACTGTTTTTT	CASSSTTRFPTNEKLFF
TRBV2	-	TRBD2	TRBJ2-1	TGTGCCAGCAGAAGCGGGATAGCCTACAATGAGCAGTTCTTC	CASRSGIAYNEQFF
TRBV5-5	-	-	TRBJ1-4	TGTGCCAGCAGCCCAGGACCGGATCGTAATGAAAAACTGTTTTTT	CASSPGPDRNEKLFF
TRBV5-1	few	-	TRBJ2-7	TGCGCCAGCAGCTCGACTGGATTGTACGAGCAGTACTTC	CASSSTGLYEQYF
TRBV11-2	-	TRBD1	TRBJ2-1	TGTGCCAGCAGCCCCCAGACAGGGGACTACAATGAGCAGTTCTTC	CASSPQTGDYNEQFF
TRBV28	-	-	TRBJ1-1	TGTGCCAGCAGCCCATCCCAGGGTCTGAACACTGAAGCTTTCTTT	CASSPSQGLNTEAFF